A single sample gave rise to the 27 T cell receptor beta chains below, sequenced in a study of blood T cell repertoires in COVID-19. The protocol was immunoSEQ multiplex PCR, while the TCRdb copy is restricted to in-frame clones and leaves out a portion. Among nearly 200,000 clones listed, just under 85% were seen once. The specimen was peripheral blood. Source of these receptors: a woman in her 70s with active or convalescent COVID-19.

The chain joins TRBV19 to TRBJ2-3; D possibly corresponds to TRBD2 (6 bases). V was pared by 3 bases and J by 5 bases, with 9 bases between. The CDR3 extends over 13 amino acids. Germline V gene lookup returns CDR1 LNHDA and CDR2 SQIVND (reference sequence). The CDR3 loop reads CASSITRGDTQYF. The CDR3 DNA reads TGTGCCAGTAGTATCACGCGGGGAGATACGCAGTATTTT.

The chain joins TRBV7-2 to TRBJ1-6; TRBD1 aligns across 7 bases. The V and J ends lost 4 bases and 8 bases, in that order; junction bases with no gene match: 8. This CDR3 is 15 amino acids long. Looked up from germline, CDR1 is SGHTA and CDR2 is FQGNSA. CDR3 in DNA: TGTGCCAGCAGCTCCGGGACAGCTAAATATTCACCCCTCCACTTT. Its protein product is CASSSGTAKYSPLHF. Full variable domain (missing parts from reference TRBV7-2 and TRBJ1-6): GAGVSQSPSNKVTEKGKDVELRCDPISGHTALYWYRQSLGQGLEFLIYFQGNSAPDKSGLPSDRFSAERTGGSVSTLTIQRTQQEDSAVYLCASSSGTAKYSPLHFGNGTRLTVT.

The chain has TRBV7-2 and TRBJ2-5; D is unclear. The CDR3 consists of 12 residues. CDR1 and CDR2 from the germline V gene are SGHTA and FQGNSA. V was shortened by 3 bases and J by 6 bases, with 8 bases between the two germline ends. CDR3 in DNA: TGTGCCAGCAGCTTTTTCACACAGACCCAGTACTTC. This sequence encodes CASSFFTQTQYF.

The chain is built from TRBV28 and TRBJ1-6, with 9 bases lining up with TRBD1. The ends lost 3 bases at V and 9 bases at J; junction bases unmatched: 6. This CDR3 comprises 15 residues. The germline CDR1 and CDR2 sequences are MDHEN and SYDVKM. CDR3 in amino acids: CASSFPGTGSSPLHF. Written as DNA, the CDR3 is TGTGCCAGCAGTTTCCCCGGGACAGGGAGTTCACCCCTCCACTTT.

The CDR3 DNA follows: TGCGCCAGCAGCCCCCTAATCGGACAGGGGGACGCAGGGGGCTACACCTTC. The encoded protein is CASSPLIGQGDAGGYTF. The chain recombines TRBV5-1 with TRBJ1-2; TRBD1 matches 10 bases. The CDR3 has 17 amino acids. Germline assignment: CDR1 SGHRS and CDR2 YFSETQ. V shed 4 bases, J shed 8 bases, and the junction held 17 bases outside the gene matches.

V gene TRBV5-4 combines with J gene TRBJ2-3; possibly TRBD2 for D (5 bases). The germline V gene has CDR1 SGHNT and CDR2 YYREEE (reference sequence). This CDR3 spans 14 amino acids. With 4 bases removed from V and 4 bases from J, the gap between germline ends came to 13 bases. CDR3 sequence: CASSAELAADTQYF. For the CDR3, the DNA is TGTGCCAGCAGCGCGGAGCTAGCAGCAGATACGCAGTATTTT.

The chain is built from TRBV4-1 and TRBJ1-2; D is perhaps TRBD1 (5 bases). This CDR3 has 15 residues. The ends were cut back, 4 bases at V and 4 bases at J, with 16 bases in the middle. Germline V gene sequence: CDR1 MGHRA, CDR2 YSYEKL. CDR3 DNA: TGCGCCAGCAGCCCACCCTGGGGCGGGGCCTATGGCTACACCTTC. Its translation: CASSPPWGGAYGYTF.

The V call is TRBV14, the J call TRBJ1-4; 7 bases are a match to TRBD1. Germline assignment: CDR1 SGHDN and CDR2 FVKESK. The CDR3 length is 15 residues. J was trimmed by 5 bases and V by 3 bases; bases with no gene match: 6. The CDR3 region is CASSQWDSPNEKLFF. The CDR3 nucleotides read TGTGCCAGCAGCCAGTGGGACAGCCCGAATGAAAAACTGTTTTTT.

The V gene is TRBV12-2, the J gene TRBJ1-1; whether TRBD1, the table's D call, matches the DNA was not checked. TRBV12-2 is flagged as a pseudogene. This CDR3 has 15 amino acids. This CDR3 reads CASRRPGQGSGEAFF. In DNA, the CDR3 is TGTGCAAGTCGCCGGCCGGGACAGGGAAGTGGTGAAGCTTTCTTT.

This chain joins TRBV5-1 and TRBJ2-5; 9 bases match TRBD1. The CDR3 loop spans 16 amino acids. V lost 3 bases, J lost 2 bases, and 8 bases stayed unmatched. Germline V gene data show CDR1 as SGHRS and CDR2 as YFSETQ. This chain's CDR3 is CASSSTSGQGQETQYF. CDR3 nucleotides: TGCGCCAGCAGCTCAACGAGCGGACAGGGGCAAGAGACCCAGTACTTC.

CDR3 bases: TGTGCCAGCAGCTTGGAAGGCGGGAGTCTCAACTACGAGCAGTACTTC. Encoded protein: CASSLEGGSLNYEQYF. The chain employs TRBV5-5 and TRBJ2-7; 7 bases agree with TRBD2. The CDR3 has 16 amino acids. The V segment lost 0 bases and the J segment 3 bases; nucleotides outside the gene matches: 9. In germline, CDR1 is SGHKS, CDR2 YYEKEE (reference sequence).

The rearrangement links TRBV5-1 to TRBJ2-5; D ambiguous. Germline CDR1 SGHRS, CDR2 YFSETQ. The length of the CDR3 is 13 residues. V was trimmed by 0 bases and J by 4 bases, leaving 7 bases between them. The CDR3 is CASSLGRRETQYF. In DNA, the CDR3 is TGCGCCAGCAGCTTGGGCAGGCGAGAGACCCAGTACTTC.

The V call is TRBV18, the J call TRBJ2-3; TRBD1 matches at 10 bases. The CDR3 runs 17 residues. Trimming took 3 bases from V and 2 from J; bases not matched to a gene: 8. Germline V lookup: CDR1 KGHSH, CDR2 LQKENI. The CDR3 region is CASSPQGGTGDTDTQYF. The CDR3 region has the DNA TGTGCCAGCTCACCCCAAGGGGGGACAGGGGACACAGATACGCAGTATTTT.

This sequence joins TRBV30 and TRBJ1-4, with 7 bases lining up with TRBD1. In germline, CDR1 is GTSNPN, CDR2 SVGIG (reference sequence). The CDR3 length is 13 residues. Unmatched junction bases numbered 6, after V lost 6 bases and J lost 5 bases. In DNA, the CDR3 is TGTGCCTGTCAGGGACAGTTAAATGAAAAACTGTTTTTT. Translated: CACQGQLNEKLFF.

The chain couples TRBV15 to TRBJ1-3, with TRBD1 as a possible D gene (6 bases). Germline V CDR1 and CDR2: LNHNV, YYDKDF (reference sequence). The V end lost 0 bases, the J end lost 0 bases, and 12 bases lay between the germline ends. CDR3 length: 17 residues. The CDR3 nucleotides read TGTGCCACCAGCAGAGATCAGGGACATATCTCTGGAAACACCATATATTTT. Its protein is CATSRDQGHISGNTIYF.

The sample holds many counts of this clone. The V gene is TRBV2, the J gene TRBJ1-2, with TRBD1 as a possible D gene (5 bases). Germline V gene data show CDR1 as SNHLY and CDR2 as FYNNEI. V dropped 3 bases and J dropped 10 bases, with 15 bases sitting between them. This CDR3 region has 13 residues. This chain's CDR3 is CASSEGGGPPYTF. CDR3 in DNA: TGTGCCAGCAGTGAGGGGGGGGGACCCCCCTACACCTTC.

As concerns this clone: The sample has other DNA sequences that encode this CDR3 too. V gene TRBV12-3 or TRBV12-4 combines with J gene TRBJ1-5; weak D call: TRBD1 (6 bases). The V gene lost 3 bases and the J gene lost 4 bases, with 7 bases spanning the gap. This CDR3 region has 13 residues. CDR3 residues: CASSFRGNQPQHF. In DNA form, the CDR3 reads TGTGCCAGCAGTTTCAGGGGAAATCAGCCCCAGCATTTT.

This rearrangement joins TRBV9 to TRBJ2-1; TRBD2 aligns across 10 bases. The CDR3 has 16 amino acids. Trimming at V came to 4 bases and at J to 8 bases, leaving 12 bases not matched to a gene. Germline CDR1 and CDR2: SGDLS and YYNGEE. The DNA of the CDR3 is TGTGCCAGCAGCCCTAGAGGGCTAGCGGGAGTCGATGAGCAGTTCTTC. Encoded protein: CASSPRGLAGVDEQFF.

The rearrangement links TRBV18 to TRBJ2-5, with a tentative D call TRBD2 (5 bases). The CDR3 spans 16 residues. Trimming removed 3 bases from V and 0 bases from J, with 14 bases in between. Germline CDR1 and CDR2: KGHSH and LQKENI. The CDR3 sequence is CASSPTNEGDQETQYF. CDR3 nucleotide sequence: TGTGCCAGCTCACCTACCAACGAGGGAGACCAAGAGACCCAGTACTTC.

The chain employs TRBV29-1 and TRBJ2-7, with 12 nucleotides matching TRBD1. Losses at the gene ends were 6 bases for V and 7 bases for J; bases not matched to a gene: 16. CDR1 is SQVTM and CDR2 is ANQGSEA in the germline V gene. The CDR3 loop spans 16 amino acids. The CDR3 region has the DNA TGCAGCGTCACCGGGACAGGGGGCGGGGGAGTGGGTGAGCAGTACTTC. Its protein is CSVTGTGGGGVGEQYF.

The chain couples TRBV5-1 to TRBJ1-1; no reliable D call. The V end lost 0 bases, the J end lost 4 bases, and 13 bases lay between the germline ends. Germline loops: CDR1 SGHRS, CDR2 YFSETQ. This CDR3 region has 15 residues. The chain's CDR3 is CASSLDTTPFTEAFF. As DNA, the CDR3 is TGCGCCAGCAGCTTGGATACAACCCCTTTCACTGAAGCTTTCTTT.

The J gene is TRBJ2-3, the V gene TRBV2, with 10 bases aligning to TRBD2. Trimming at V came to 6 bases and at J to 10 bases, leaving 7 bases not matched to a gene. The length of the CDR3 is 13 residues. Germline loops: CDR1 SNHLY, CDR2 FYNNEI. The CDR3 bases are TGTGCCAGCAGGGCAACTAGCGGGGAATCGCAGTATTTT. Translating gives CASRATSGESQYF.

This rearrangement joins TRBV4-1 to TRBJ2-1, with 11 nucleotides matching TRBD2. Trimming cost V 4 bases and J 4 bases; bases outside gene matches: 12. The CDR3 has 18 residues. Per the germline V gene, CDR1 is MGHRA and CDR2 is YSYEKL. DNA for the CDR3: TGCGCCAGCAGCCCCGTGAACCTGGGACTAGCGGATTACAATGAGCAGTTCTTC. Encoded protein: CASSPVNLGLADYNEQFF.

This sequence joins TRBV6-6 and TRBJ2-4; 9 bases fit TRBD2. V shed 2 bases and J 7 bases; nucleotides not matched to a gene: 3. Germline V gene lookup returns CDR1 MNHNY and CDR2 SVGAGI (reference sequence). The CDR3 is made up of 14 amino acids. The DNA for the CDR3 is TGTGCCAGCAGTTACGACAGCGGGAGGAACATTCAGTACTTC. This codes for CASSYDSGRNIQYF.

V usage is TRBV3-1 (or the pseudogene TRBV3-2) and J usage is TRBJ1-5, with 7 positions matching TRBD1. The CDR3 is made up of 14 amino acids. The V gene's germline CDR1 is LGHDT and CDR2 YNNKEL (reference sequence). V gave up 6 bases and J gave up 5 bases; unmatched junction bases: 7. The CDR3 protein is CASSLGTVYQPQHF. Here the CDR3 DNA reads TGTGCCAGCAGTCTTGGGACAGTTTATCAGCCCCAGCATTTT.

This clone has more than one count but fewer than ten. V is TRBV5-1 and J is TRBJ2-5; D is unresolved. This CDR3 contains 14 residues. Germline CDR1 reads SGHRS; CDR2 reads YFSETQ. The ends were cut back, 4 bases at V and 2 bases at J, with 12 bases in the middle. The CDR3 DNA is TGCGCCAGCAGCCAAACCACGACACAAGAGACCCAGTACTTC. It specifies CASSQTTTQETQYF.

This clone was observed a single time. The J gene is TRBJ1-2, the V gene TRBV5-8; a possible D gene is TRBD1 (5 bases). Germline loops: CDR1 SGHTS, CDR2 YDEGEE. The CDR3 consists of 12 residues. V was cut by 3 bases and J by 8 bases, with 11 bases left in between. The CDR3 DNA sequence: TGTGCCAGCAGCTCGCAGGGAAGGGGCTACACCTTC. Amino acids: CASSSQGRGYTF.